This T cell receptor beta chain emerged from a study of T cell repertoires in ileal Crohn's disease. Whole-study context: M6 samples are neoterminal ileum biopsies from postoperative colonoscopy. Regarding the study as a whole: Compared with non-smokers, active smokers at surgery showed more clonal expansions. All patients with clonality above 26.8% had endoscopic recurrence.

This sample's time point: neoterminal ileum biopsy at postoperative endoscopy, about 6 months after surgery. Of note for this clone: Its antigen is undetermined.

The CDR3 length is 18 residues. From germline, CDR1 is MNHEY and CDR2 SMNVEV (reference sequence). TCRdb's table, derived via immunoSEQ multiplex PCR, lists solely in-frame clones and lacks some. This sample has nearly 7,500 clones, with 60% to 80% found just once. The receptor's source is an adult with Crohn's disease. Sequenced material: ileal tissue. The chain combines TRBV27 with TRBJ2-5; possible D gene TRBD2, 7 bases. With the DNA end fitting TRBJ2-7 better, the J assignment may be wrong. The CDR3 spells CASSSGPLGGAVSYEQYF. As DNA, the CDR3 is TGTGCCAGCAGTTCCGGCCCTCTGGGGGGGGCCGTCTCCTACGAGCAGTACTTC.